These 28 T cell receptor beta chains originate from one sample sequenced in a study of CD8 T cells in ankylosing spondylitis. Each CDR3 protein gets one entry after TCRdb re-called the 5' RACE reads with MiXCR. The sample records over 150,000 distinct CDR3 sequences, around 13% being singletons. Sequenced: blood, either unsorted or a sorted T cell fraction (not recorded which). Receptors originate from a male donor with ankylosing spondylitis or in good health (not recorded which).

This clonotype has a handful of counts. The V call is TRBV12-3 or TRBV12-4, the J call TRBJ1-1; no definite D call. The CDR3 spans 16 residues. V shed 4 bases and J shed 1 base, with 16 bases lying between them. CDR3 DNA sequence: TGTGCCAGCAGTTCCTACGAGAAGGACTCGAACACTGAAGCTTTCTTT. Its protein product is CASSSYEKDSNTEAFF.

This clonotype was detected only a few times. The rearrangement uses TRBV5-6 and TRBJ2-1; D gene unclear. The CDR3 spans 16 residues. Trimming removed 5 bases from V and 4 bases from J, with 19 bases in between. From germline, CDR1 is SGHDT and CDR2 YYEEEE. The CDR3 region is CASSGRPPQLYNEQFF. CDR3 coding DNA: TGTGCCAGCAGTGGTCGTCCGCCGCAGCTTTACAATGAGCAGTTCTTC.

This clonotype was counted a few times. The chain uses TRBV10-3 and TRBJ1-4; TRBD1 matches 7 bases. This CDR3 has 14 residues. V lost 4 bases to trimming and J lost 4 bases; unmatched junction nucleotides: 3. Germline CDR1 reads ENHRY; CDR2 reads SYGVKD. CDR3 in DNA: TGTGCCATCAGTGGAGGGACAGTTAATGAAAAACTGTTTTTT. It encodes CAISGGTVNEKLFF.

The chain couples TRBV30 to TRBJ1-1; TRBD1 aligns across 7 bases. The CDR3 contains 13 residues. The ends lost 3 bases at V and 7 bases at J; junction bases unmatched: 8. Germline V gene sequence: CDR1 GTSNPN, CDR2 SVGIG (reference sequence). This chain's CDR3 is CAWSQQGRGEAFF. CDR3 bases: TGTGCCTGGAGCCAACAGGGGAGAGGTGAAGCTTTCTTT.

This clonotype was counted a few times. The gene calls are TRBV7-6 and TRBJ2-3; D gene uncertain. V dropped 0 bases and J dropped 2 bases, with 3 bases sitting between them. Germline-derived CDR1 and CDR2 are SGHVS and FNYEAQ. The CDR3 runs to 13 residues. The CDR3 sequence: CASSLAYTDTQYF. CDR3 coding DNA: TGTGCCAGCAGCTTAGCGTACACAGATACGCAGTATTTT.

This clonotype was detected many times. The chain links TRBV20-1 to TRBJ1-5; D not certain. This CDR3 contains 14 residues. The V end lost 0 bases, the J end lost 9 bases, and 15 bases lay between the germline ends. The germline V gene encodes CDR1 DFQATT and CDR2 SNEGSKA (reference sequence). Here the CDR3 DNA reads TGCAGTGCTAGAGAGGTTGGGGAGGTTGGGCCCCAGCATTTT. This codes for CSAREVGEVGPQHF.

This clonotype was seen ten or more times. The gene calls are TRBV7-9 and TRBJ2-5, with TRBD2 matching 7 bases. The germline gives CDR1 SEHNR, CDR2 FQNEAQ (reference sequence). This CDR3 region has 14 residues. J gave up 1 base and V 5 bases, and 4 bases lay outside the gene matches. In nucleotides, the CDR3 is TGTGCCAGCAGCCGTAGCGGGTTCCAAGAGACCCAGTACTTC. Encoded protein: CASSRSGFQETQYF. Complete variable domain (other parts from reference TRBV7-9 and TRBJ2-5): DTGVSQNPRHKITKRGQNVTFRCDPISEHNRLYWYRQTLGQGPEFLTYFQNEAQLEKSRLLSDRFSAERPKGSFSTLEIQRTEQGDSAMYLCASSRSGFQETQYFGPGTRLLVL.

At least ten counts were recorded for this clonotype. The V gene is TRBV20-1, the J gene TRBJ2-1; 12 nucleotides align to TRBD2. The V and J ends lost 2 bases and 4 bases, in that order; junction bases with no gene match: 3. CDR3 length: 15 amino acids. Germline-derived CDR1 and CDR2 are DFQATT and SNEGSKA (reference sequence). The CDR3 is CSARPSGGVYNEQFF. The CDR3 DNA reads TGCAGTGCTAGACCTAGCGGGGGGGTTTACAATGAGCAGTTCTTC.

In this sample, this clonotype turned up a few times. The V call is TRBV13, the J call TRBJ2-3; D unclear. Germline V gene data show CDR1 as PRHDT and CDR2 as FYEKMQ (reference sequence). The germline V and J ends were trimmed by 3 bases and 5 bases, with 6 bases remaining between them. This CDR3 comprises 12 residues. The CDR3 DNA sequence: TGTGCCAGCAGCTTGTCCCTAGATACGCAGTATTTT. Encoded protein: CASSLSLDTQYF.

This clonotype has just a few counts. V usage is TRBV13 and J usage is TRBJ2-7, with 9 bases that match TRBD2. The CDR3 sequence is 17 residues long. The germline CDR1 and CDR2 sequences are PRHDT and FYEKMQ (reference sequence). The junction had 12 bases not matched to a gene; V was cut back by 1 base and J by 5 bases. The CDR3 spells CASSLAAGGSVMNEQYF. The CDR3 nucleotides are TGTGCCAGCAGCTTAGCAGCGGGGGGATCGGTCATGAACGAGCAGTACTTC.

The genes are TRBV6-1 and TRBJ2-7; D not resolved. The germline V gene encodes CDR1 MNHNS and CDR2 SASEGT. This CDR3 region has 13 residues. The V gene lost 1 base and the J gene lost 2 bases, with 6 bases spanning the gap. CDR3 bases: TGTGCCAGCAGTGAAGTGTCACCCTACGAGCAGTACTTC. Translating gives CASSEVSPYEQYF.

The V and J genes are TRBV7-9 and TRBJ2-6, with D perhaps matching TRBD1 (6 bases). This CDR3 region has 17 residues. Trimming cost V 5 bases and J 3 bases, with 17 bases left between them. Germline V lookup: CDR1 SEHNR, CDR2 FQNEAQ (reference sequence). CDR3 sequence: CASSPGPAGDGANVLTF. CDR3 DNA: TGTGCCAGCAGCCCCGGTCCGGCAGGGGATGGGGCCAACGTCCTGACTTTC. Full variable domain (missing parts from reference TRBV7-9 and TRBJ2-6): DTGVSQNPRHKITKRGQNVTFRCDPISEHNRLYWYRQTLGQGPEFLTYFQNEAQLEKSRLLSDRFSAERPKGSFSTLEIQRTEQGDSAMYLCASSPGPAGDGANVLTFGAGSRLTVL.

CDR3 in DNA: TGCAGTGCTAGCACAGGGGGCATCGAAAAGACCCAGTACTTC. Protein product: CSASTGGIEKTQYF. The chain links TRBV20-1 to TRBJ2-5; 9 nucleotides agree with TRBD1. V dropped 3 bases and J dropped 6; count of bases not matched to a gene: 8. Germline V gene data show CDR1 as DFQATT and CDR2 as SNEGSKA (reference sequence). This CDR3 spans 14 amino acids.

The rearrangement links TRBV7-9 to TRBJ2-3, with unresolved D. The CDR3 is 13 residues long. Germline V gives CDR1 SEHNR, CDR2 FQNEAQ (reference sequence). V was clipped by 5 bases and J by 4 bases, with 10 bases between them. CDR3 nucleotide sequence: TGTGCCAGCAGCCCAGTGGCGGCAGATACGCAGTATTTT. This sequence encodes CASSPVAADTQYF.

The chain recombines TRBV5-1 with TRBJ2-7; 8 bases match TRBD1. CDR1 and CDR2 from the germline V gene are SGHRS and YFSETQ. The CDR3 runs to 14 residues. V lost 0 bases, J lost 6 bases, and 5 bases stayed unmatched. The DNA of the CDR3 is TGCGCCAGCAGCTTGGGACAGGGGATCAGCGAGCAGTACTTC. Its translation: CASSLGQGISEQYF.

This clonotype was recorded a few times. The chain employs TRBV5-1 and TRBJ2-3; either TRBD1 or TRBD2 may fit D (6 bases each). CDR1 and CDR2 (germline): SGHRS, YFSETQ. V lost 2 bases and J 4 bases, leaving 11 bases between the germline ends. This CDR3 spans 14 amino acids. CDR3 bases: TGCGCCAGCAGCTTCGGGGGCGAGGCAGATACGCAGTATTTT. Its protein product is CASSFGGEADTQYF.

The CDR3 loop reads CASSLLGTSGAGGTDTQYF. CDR3 bases: TGCGCCAGCAGCTTGCTAGGGACTAGCGGGGCCGGCGGCACAGATACGCAGTATTTT. The genes are TRBV5-1 and TRBJ2-3, with 13 positions matching TRBD2. J was trimmed by 1 base and V by 1 base; bases with no gene match: 9. Germline V CDR1 and CDR2: SGHRS, YFSETQ. This CDR3 contains 19 residues.

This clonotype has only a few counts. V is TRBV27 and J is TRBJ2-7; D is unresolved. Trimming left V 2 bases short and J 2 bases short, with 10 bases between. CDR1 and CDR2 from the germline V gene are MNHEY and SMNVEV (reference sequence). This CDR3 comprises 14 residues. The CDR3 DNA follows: TGTGCCAGCAGTTTAGAAGGGCTGGCCTACGAGCAGTACTTC. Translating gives CASSLEGLAYEQYF.

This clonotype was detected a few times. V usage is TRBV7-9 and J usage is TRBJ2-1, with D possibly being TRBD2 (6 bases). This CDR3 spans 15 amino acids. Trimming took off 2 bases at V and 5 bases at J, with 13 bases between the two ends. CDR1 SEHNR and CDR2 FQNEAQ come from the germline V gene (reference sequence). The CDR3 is CASSLWASDHNEQFF. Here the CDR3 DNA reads TGTGCCAGCAGCTTATGGGCTAGCGACCACAATGAGCAGTTCTTC.

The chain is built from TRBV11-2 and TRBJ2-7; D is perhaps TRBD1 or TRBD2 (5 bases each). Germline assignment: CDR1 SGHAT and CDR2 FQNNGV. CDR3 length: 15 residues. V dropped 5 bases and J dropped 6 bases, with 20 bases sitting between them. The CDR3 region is CASSLPGRAPGEQYF. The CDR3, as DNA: TGTGCCAGCAGCCTGCCGGGGCGGGCGCCGGGCGAGCAGTACTTC. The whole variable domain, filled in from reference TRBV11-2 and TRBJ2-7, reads EAGVAQSPRYKIIEKRQSVAFWCNPISGHATLYWYQQILGQGPKLLIQFQNNGVVDDSQLPKDRFSAERLKGVDSTLKIQPAKLEDSAVYLCASSLPGRAPGEQYFGPGTRLTVT.

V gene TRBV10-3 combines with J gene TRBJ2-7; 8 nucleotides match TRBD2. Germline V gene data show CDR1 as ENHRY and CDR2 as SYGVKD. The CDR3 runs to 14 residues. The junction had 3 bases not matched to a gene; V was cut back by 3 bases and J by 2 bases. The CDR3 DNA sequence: TGTGCCATCAGTGATGAGCGGGGGCCCTACGAGCAGTACTTC. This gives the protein CAISDERGPYEQYF.

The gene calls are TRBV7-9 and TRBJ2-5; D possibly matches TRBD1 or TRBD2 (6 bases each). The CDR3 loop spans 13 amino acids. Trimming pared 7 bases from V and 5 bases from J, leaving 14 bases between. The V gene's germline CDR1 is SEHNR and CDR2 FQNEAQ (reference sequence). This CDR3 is CASTTGRRETQYF. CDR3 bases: TGTGCCAGCACCACAGGGAGGCGGGAGACCCAGTACTTC.

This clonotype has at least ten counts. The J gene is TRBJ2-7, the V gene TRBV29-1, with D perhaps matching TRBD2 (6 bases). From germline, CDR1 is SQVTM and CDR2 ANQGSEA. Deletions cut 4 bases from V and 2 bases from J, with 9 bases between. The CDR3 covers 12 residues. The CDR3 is CSVVGGTYEQYF. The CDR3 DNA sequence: TGCAGCGTTGTAGGCGGGACCTACGAGCAGTACTTC.

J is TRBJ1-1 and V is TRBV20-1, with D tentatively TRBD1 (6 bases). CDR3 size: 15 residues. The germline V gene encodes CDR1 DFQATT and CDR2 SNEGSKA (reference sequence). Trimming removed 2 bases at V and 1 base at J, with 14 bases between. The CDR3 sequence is CSARTMGATNTEAFF. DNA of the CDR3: TGCAGTGCTAGAACGATGGGGGCTACGAACACTGAAGCTTTCTTT.

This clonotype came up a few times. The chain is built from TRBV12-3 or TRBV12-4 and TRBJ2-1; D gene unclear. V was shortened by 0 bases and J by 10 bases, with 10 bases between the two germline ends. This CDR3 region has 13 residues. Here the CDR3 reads CASSLARVGEQFF. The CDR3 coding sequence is TGTGCCAGCAGTTTAGCAAGGGTGGGCGAGCAGTTCTTC.

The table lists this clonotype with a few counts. The CDR3 loop is CSVKDSYYGYTF. The CDR3 DNA is TGCAGCGTGAAGGACAGCTATTATGGCTACACCTTC. The rearrangement uses TRBV29-1 and TRBJ1-2; D might be TRBD1 (6 bases). With 6 bases removed from V and 5 bases from J, the gap between germline ends came to 13 bases. Per the germline V gene, CDR1 is SQVTM and CDR2 is ANQGSEA. The CDR3 contains 12 residues.

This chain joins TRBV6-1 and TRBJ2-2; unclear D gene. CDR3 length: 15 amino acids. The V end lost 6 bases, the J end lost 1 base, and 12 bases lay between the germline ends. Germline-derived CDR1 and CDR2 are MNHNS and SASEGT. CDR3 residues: CASSQPTENTGELFF. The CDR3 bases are TGTGCCAGCAGCCAGCCCACCGAGAACACCGGGGAGCTGTTTTTT.

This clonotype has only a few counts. This CDR3 is CASSLEGMYEEQYF. The DNA of the CDR3 is TGTGCCAGCAGTTTGGAGGGGATGTACGAAGAGCAGTACTTC. V gene TRBV6-5 combines with J gene TRBJ2-7; perhaps TRBD2 as D (6 bases). Germline assignment: CDR1 MNHEY and CDR2 SVGAGI. Trimming stripped 4 bases from V and 7 bases from J, with 17 bases between. The CDR3 spans 14 residues.